Each of the 30 T cell receptor beta chains below was sequenced from the same sample in a study of cytomegalovirus exposure and HLA in healthy donors. Produced via immunoSEQ multiplex PCR; TCRdb's table is partial and in-frame only. In the table there are approximately 120,000 clones, about 93% of which are singletons. What was sequenced was PBMCs. The receptor source for this set is a young woman in good health and CMV-seronegative.

This chain joins TRBV19 and TRBJ2-4; 8 bases map to TRBD1. Trimming cost V 5 bases and J 1 base; bases outside gene matches: 4. The CDR3 has 15 residues. Germline CDR1 and CDR2: LNHDA and SQIVND (reference sequence). The CDR3 region is CASSPGQVAKNIQYF. CDR3 nucleotides: TGTGCCAGTAGTCCGGGACAGGTGGCCAAAAACATTCAGTACTTC.

The CDR3 sequence: CASSLGSKNYGYTF. DNA of the CDR3: TGTGCCAGCAGTTTAGGCAGTAAGAACTATGGCTACACCTTC. The chain uses TRBV28 and TRBJ1-2; no firm D call. From germline, CDR1 is MDHEN and CDR2 SYDVKM. The CDR3 has 14 residues. V lost 2 bases, J lost 2 bases, and 9 bases lay in between.

In its sample, this clone was seen once. The rearrangement joins TRBV5-6 to TRBJ2-1; 7 bases align to TRBD1. Trimming took 1 base from V and 9 from J; bases not matched to a gene: 10. CDR1 and CDR2 from the germline V gene are SGHDT and YYEEEE. The CDR3 covers 15 residues. The CDR3 spells CASSLWNRGLTEQFF. CDR3 nucleotide sequence: TGTGCCAGCAGCTTGTGGAACAGGGGTCTTACTGAGCAGTTCTTC.

The chain employs TRBV28 and TRBJ1-2; D remains unclear. This CDR3 spans 13 amino acids. The germline V gene has CDR1 MDHEN and CDR2 SYDVKM. Trimming pared 1 base from V and 8 bases from J, leaving 11 bases between. The CDR3 DNA follows: TGTGCCAGCAGTTTATACAGCGGAGAAGGCTACACCTTC. Its protein is CASSLYSGEGYTF.

This clone was observed once. The chain carries TRBV27 and TRBJ2-5; TRBD1 is a possible D gene (6 bases). Germline V lookup: CDR1 MNHEY, CDR2 SMNVEV (reference sequence). The CDR3 is made up of 15 amino acids. V was clipped by 0 bases and J by 5 bases, with 13 bases between them. CDR3 amino acids: CASSLSAGVYETQYF. The CDR3 bases are TGTGCCAGCAGTTTATCTGCAGGGGTCTACGAGACCCAGTACTTC.

The chain employs TRBV10-3 and TRBJ2-1, with D unresolved. The V and J ends lost 6 bases and 5 bases respectively, with 5 bases between them. This CDR3 spans 11 amino acids. Germline CDR1 is ENHRY and CDR2 is SYGVKD. CDR3 bases: TGTGCCATCAGGGCAGACAATGAGCAGTTCTTC. Protein: CAIRADNEQFF.

The rearrangement uses TRBV6-5 and TRBJ1-6, with D hard to call. This CDR3 spans 14 amino acids. From germline, CDR1 is MNHEY and CDR2 SVGAGI. The V end lost 0 bases, the J end lost 6 bases, and 6 bases lay between the germline ends. The CDR3 is CASSYSTINSPLHF. CDR3 DNA sequence: TGTGCCAGCAGTTACTCGACTATTAATTCACCCCTCCACTTT.

The chain has TRBV9 and TRBJ2-2; D call uncertain. The ends were cut back, 0 bases at V and 7 bases at J, with 7 bases in the middle. This CDR3 has 13 residues. Germline V gene lookup returns CDR1 SGDLS and CDR2 YYNGEE. The CDR3 nucleotides are TGTGCCAGCAGCGTAGTGATCGGCGGGGAGCTGTTTTTT. Amino acid sequence: CASSVVIGGELFF.

The V call is TRBV28, the J call TRBJ2-7; D is perhaps TRBD2 (6 bases). CDR3 length: 15 residues. Germline CDR1 MDHEN, CDR2 SYDVKM. Trimming cost V 6 bases and J 9 bases, with 24 bases left between them. The CDR3 DNA reads as TGTGCCAGCAGCCGAGCGGGCAGGGCGCTCCTCGGGCAGTACTTC. Protein product: CASSRAGRALLGQYF.

The chain joins TRBV7-2 to TRBJ1-2, with 8 nucleotides matching TRBD1. CDR1 and CDR2 (germline): SGHTA, FQGNSA. The length of the CDR3 is 14 residues. The V gene end was trimmed by 5 bases and the J gene end by 7 bases; junction bases not matched to a gene: 9. CDR3 loop: CASSRDRGGGGYTF. For the CDR3, the DNA is TGTGCCAGCAGCCGTGACAGGGGAGGTGGTGGCTACACCTTC.

V gene TRBV9 combines with J gene TRBJ1-6, with unresolved D. With 4 bases removed from V and 8 bases from J, the gap between germline ends came to 16 bases. The CDR3 covers 15 residues. Germline V gene sequence: CDR1 SGDLS, CDR2 YYNGEE. For the CDR3, the DNA is TGTGCCAGCAGCAGAGCCGAGACGAGGGATTCACCCCTCCACTTT. Translated: CASSRAETRDSPLHF.

A single count supports this clone. This rearrangement joins TRBV7-6 to TRBJ1-1; weak D call: TRBD1 (6 bases). Germline loops: CDR1 SGHVS, CDR2 FNYEAQ. Trimming pared 5 bases from V and 5 bases from J, leaving 15 bases between. The CDR3 is made up of 14 amino acids. CDR3 bases: TGTGCCAGCAGCGAACAGGGCAGAAAAACTGAAGCTTTCTTT. It specifies CASSEQGRKTEAFF.

The rearrangement links TRBV10-1 to TRBJ2-1, with 10 bases fitting TRBD1. The CDR3 loop spans 14 amino acids. Germline V CDR1 and CDR2: WNHNN, SYGVQD (reference sequence). The junction had 3 bases not matched to a gene; V was cut back by 6 bases and J by 4 bases. CDR3 sequence: CASSRQGAYNEQFF. The DNA for the CDR3 is TGCGCCAGCAGCCGACAGGGGGCTTACAATGAGCAGTTCTTC.

The table lists this clone with a count of one. V and J are TRBV27 and TRBJ1-1, with D possibly matching TRBD1 (5 bases). The CDR3 sequence is 14 residues long. Germline V gene data show CDR1 as MNHEY and CDR2 as SMNVEV (reference sequence). V lost 3 bases and J 6 bases, leaving 14 bases between the germline ends. The CDR3 reads CASSLRREVPEAFF. The DNA of the CDR3 is TGTGCCAGCAGTTTGCGCAGGGAGGTCCCTGAAGCTTTCTTT.

The chain joins TRBV4-2 to TRBJ2-7, with 9 bases identical to TRBD2. CDR3 length: 16 amino acids. The germline V gene has CDR1 LGHNA and CDR2 YNFKEQ. The V gene end was trimmed by 0 bases and the J gene end by 2 bases; junction bases not matched to a gene: 5. The CDR3 spells CASSQEQRGAPYEQYF. The CDR3 nucleotides read TGTGCCAGCAGCCAAGAACAGCGGGGGGCTCCCTACGAGCAGTACTTC.

The genes are TRBV5-1 and TRBJ2-7; 7 positions agree with TRBD1. After removal of 5 bases from V and 6 bases from J, the junction contained 2 bases not matched to a gene. The CDR3 loop spans 11 amino acids. CDR1 is SGHRS, CDR2 YFSETQ, per germline. CDR3 coding DNA: TGCGCCAGCAGTCCAGGGGGCGAGCAGTACTTC. This gives the protein CASSPGGEQYF. Full variable domain (outside the CDR3, taken from reference TRBV5-1 and TRBJ2-7): KAGVTQTPRYLIKTRGQQVTLSCSPISGHRSVSWYQQTPGQGLQFLFEYFSETQRNKGNFPGRFSGRQFSNSRSEMNVSTLELGDSALYLCASSPGGEQYFGPGTRLTVT.

This chain joins TRBV5-1 and TRBJ1-3; maybe TRBD1 (5 bases). Trimming left V 2 bases short and J 0 bases short, with 15 bases between. The CDR3 is 17 amino acids. Germline CDR1 and CDR2: SGHRS and YFSETQ. Written as DNA, the CDR3 is TGCGCCAGCAGCTTTAGGGGACTCAAGAGCTCTGGAAACACCATATATTTT. Its translation is CASSFRGLKSSGNTIYF.

The chain recombines TRBV19 with TRBJ2-1; possible D gene TRBD2, 5 bases. Trimming removed 5 bases from V and 1 base from J, with 12 bases in between. CDR1 is LNHDA and CDR2 is SQIVND in the germline V gene (reference sequence). The length of the CDR3 is 15 residues. CDR3 region: CASSSGLGSYNEQFF. The CDR3 coding sequence is TGTGCCAGTAGTTCCGGACTGGGGTCCTACAATGAGCAGTTCTTC.

The V and J genes are TRBV2 and TRBJ1-5; the D is unclear. The germline gives CDR1 SNHLY, CDR2 FYNNEI. Deletions cut 4 bases from V and 5 bases from J, with 12 bases between. This CDR3 comprises 14 residues. This chain's CDR3 is CASSGTAADQPQHF. CDR3 DNA sequence: TGTGCCAGCAGTGGAACAGCGGCGGATCAGCCCCAGCATTTT.

This rearrangement joins TRBV15 to TRBJ2-3; TRBD1 is a possible D gene (6 bases). V dropped 0 bases and J dropped 4 bases, with 11 bases sitting between them. Looked up from germline, CDR1 is LNHNV and CDR2 is YYDKDF (reference sequence). This CDR3 spans 15 amino acids. CDR3: CATSREQGSPDTQYF. The CDR3 DNA follows: TGTGCCACCAGCAGAGAACAGGGTTCCCCAGATACGCAGTATTTT.

The chain employs TRBV27 and TRBJ1-1, with TRBD1 identical over 7 bases. CDR1 and CDR2 from the germline V gene are MNHEY and SMNVEV (reference sequence). The length of the CDR3 is 15 residues. J gave up 5 bases and V 6 bases, and 12 bases lay outside the gene matches. The CDR3 region is CASRPSRDSRTEAFF. CDR3 nucleotides: TGTGCCAGCAGGCCCTCCCGGGACAGCAGGACTGAAGCTTTCTTT.

This chain connects TRBV27 to TRBJ2-7; 8 bases are a match to TRBD2. The CDR3 runs 14 residues. Trimming at V came to 5 bases and at J to 2 bases, leaving 5 bases not matched to a gene. Germline CDR1 MNHEY, CDR2 SMNVEV (reference sequence). Here the CDR3 reads CASSPLADTYEQYF. The CDR3 DNA reads as TGTGCCAGCAGTCCACTAGCGGACACCTACGAGCAGTACTTC.

The chain couples TRBV27 to TRBJ1-2, with D uncertain. The length of the CDR3 is 13 residues. Per the germline V gene, CDR1 is MNHEY and CDR2 is SMNVEV (reference sequence). V was shortened by 2 bases and J by 5 bases, with 9 bases between the two germline ends. Here the CDR3 reads CASSLTGKYGYTF. For the CDR3, the DNA is TGTGCCAGCAGTTTAACGGGGAAATATGGCTACACCTTC.

The J gene is TRBJ1-2, the V gene TRBV30, with no clear D. Trimming removed 0 bases at V and 3 bases at J, with 14 bases between. The CDR3 runs 15 residues. Germline V gives CDR1 GTSNPN, CDR2 SVGIG (reference sequence). CDR3 region: CAWSVLRAEHYGYTF. The CDR3 DNA sequence: TGTGCCTGGAGTGTACTTCGAGCCGAACACTATGGCTACACCTTC.

The rearrangement joins TRBV6-5 to TRBJ2-1; possibly TRBD1 for D (6 bases). CDR3 size: 15 residues. The V end was cut by 4 bases, the J end by 1 base, with 11 bases between. Germline V CDR1 and CDR2: MNHEY, SVGAGI. The CDR3 nucleotides are TGTGCCAGCAGTTCTCACAGGGTATCCTACAATGAGCAGTTCTTC. As protein: CASSSHRVSYNEQFF.

Here the CDR3 DNA reads TGTGCCAGCAGCCTCAGAGGGGGTTATTCACCCCTCCACTTT. This translates into CASSLRGGYSPLHF. The chain combines TRBV9 with TRBJ1-6; a possible D gene is TRBD1 (6 bases). This CDR3 has 14 amino acids. Germline CDR1 is SGDLS and CDR2 is YYNGEE. Trimming cost V 4 bases and J 8 bases, with 13 bases left between them.

The chain joins TRBV4-2 to TRBJ2-5; D unclear. The V end was cut by 1 base, the J end by 1 base, with 10 bases between. The CDR3 extends over 15 amino acids. CDR1 and CDR2 (germline): LGHNA, YNFKEQ. The CDR3 nucleotides read TGTGCCAGCAGCCAAGGAGGTCAGCCCCAAGAGACCCAGTACTTC. Translation gives CASSQGGQPQETQYF.

The chain combines TRBV2 with TRBJ2-1; D not resolved. Germline V lookup: CDR1 SNHLY, CDR2 FYNNEI. The CDR3 is 13 amino acids. The ends were cut back, 4 bases at V and 7 bases at J, with 11 bases in the middle. The CDR3 region has the DNA TGTGCCAGCAGTGGCCCCGCTACTAATGAGCAGTTCTTC. The encoded protein is CASSGPATNEQFF.

The chain combines TRBV5-1 with TRBJ2-3; 10 bases fit TRBD2. The CDR3 loop spans 15 amino acids. The ends lost 3 bases at V and 4 bases at J; junction bases unmatched: 5. Per the germline V gene, CDR1 is SGHRS and CDR2 is YFSETQ. DNA for the CDR3: TGCGCCAGCAGCTCTACTAGCGGGGTCTCAGATACGCAGTATTTT. Encoded protein: CASSSTSGVSDTQYF.

There are a few counts of this clone. The rearrangement joins TRBV6-1 to TRBJ1-2; D is unresolved. Germline V gene lookup returns CDR1 MNHNS and CDR2 SASEGT. This CDR3 has 13 amino acids. V was pared by 5 bases and J by 5 bases, with 12 bases between. CDR3 amino acids: CASSRDWSYGYTF. The CDR3 DNA reads as TGTGCCAGCAGTCGGGATTGGTCGTATGGCTACACCTTC.